These 26 T cell receptor beta chains share one sample of origin, sequenced in a study of cytomegalovirus exposure and HLA in healthy donors. It was with 60 Vbeta and 13 Jbeta primers that the PCR ran. The method was immunoSEQ multiplex PCR; TCRdb's version includes in-frame clones alone and lacks a portion of them. This sample's table has nearly 200,000 clones. Source material: PBMCs. Receptors were obtained from a boy younger than 18 in good health and CMV-seronegative.

The rearrangement uses TRBV15 and TRBJ1-5; possibly TRBD1 for D (5 bases). CDR3 size: 17 residues. Per the germline V gene, CDR1 is LNHNV and CDR2 is YYDKDF (reference sequence). V lost 0 bases, J lost 1 base, and 13 bases lay in between. CDR3 bases: TGTGCCACCAGCAGAGATCCGGGGGTTTCGAGCAATCAGCCCCAGCATTTT. It encodes CATSRDPGVSSNQPQHF.

The V gene is TRBV30, the J gene TRBJ2-1; tentative D call: TRBD2 (6 bases). The V gene lost 4 bases and the J gene lost 6 bases, with 19 bases spanning the gap. This CDR3 has 15 amino acids. The germline gives CDR1 GTSNPN, CDR2 SVGIG (reference sequence). The CDR3 loop is CAWTRSGDGGNEQFF. CDR3 DNA sequence: TGTGCCTGGACCCGATCGGGGGACGGCGGCAATGAGCAGTTCTTC.

The chain is built from TRBV6-4 and TRBJ2-3; 10 bases align to TRBD2. The V segment lost 6 bases and the J segment 6 bases; nucleotides outside the gene matches: 9. Germline values: CDR1 MRHNA, CDR2 SNTAGT. There are 15 residues in the CDR3. The CDR3 reads CASSPMGLASDTQYF. CDR3 in DNA: TGTGCCAGCAGCCCAATGGGACTAGCGAGTGATACGCAGTATTTT.

The gene calls are TRBV30 and TRBJ1-5; D is unresolved. The CDR3 covers 13 residues. V was cut by 5 bases and J by 11 bases, with 19 bases left in between. Germline V lookup: CDR1 GTSNPN, CDR2 SVGIG (reference sequence). The CDR3 spells CAWSRTGVWAQHF. CDR3 nucleotide sequence: TGTGCCTGGTCCAGAACGGGTGTTTGGGCCCAGCATTTT.

Here the CDR3 DNA reads TGTGCCAGCAGTGAACAGGGACGGCGAGGGGGTGAAGCTTTCTTT. Translation gives CASSEQGRRGGEAFF. The rearrangement joins TRBV6-1 to TRBJ1-1; a possible D gene is TRBD1 (6 bases). Trimming left V 2 bases short and J 7 bases short, with 17 bases between. CDR3 size: 15 residues. CDR1 and CDR2 from the germline V gene are MNHNS and SASEGT.

The genes are TRBV6-4 and TRBJ2-3; possible D gene TRBD2, 5 bases. V lost 2 bases and J lost 1, with 7 bases in between. Germline CDR1 and CDR2: MRHNA and SNTAGT. This CDR3 has 14 residues. The CDR3 region is CASSDLGGTDTQYF. The CDR3 region has the DNA TGTGCCAGCAGTGACCTGGGAGGCACAGATACGCAGTATTTT.

This chain joins TRBV7-2 and TRBJ2-3; TRBD1 agrees at 9 bases. Germline V CDR1 and CDR2: SGHTA, FQGNSA. The V gene end was trimmed by 1 base and the J gene end by 3 bases; junction bases not matched to a gene: 5. This CDR3 comprises 16 residues. CDR3 DNA sequence: TGTGCCAGCAGCTTAGGGGGGACAGGGTTTACAGATACGCAGTATTTT. This sequence encodes CASSLGGTGFTDTQYF.

This rearrangement joins TRBV5-6 to TRBJ1-1, with 8 bases aligning to TRBD1. Germline CDR1 SGHDT, CDR2 YYEEEE. The CDR3 sequence is 14 residues long. V lost 1 base to trimming and J lost 7 bases; unmatched junction nucleotides: 6. The CDR3 bases are TGTGCCAGCAGCTTGTACCCCGGGACAGGTGAAGCTTTCTTT. This codes for CASSLYPGTGEAFF.

The V gene is TRBV19, the J gene TRBJ1-5; 7 bases agree with TRBD1. Trimming took 9 bases from V and 7 from J; bases not matched to a gene: 18. This CDR3 is 16 amino acids long. Germline CDR1 reads LNHDA; CDR2 reads SQIVND (reference sequence). The CDR3 loop reads CASGRDNRGGNQPQHF. In DNA form, the CDR3 reads TGTGCCAGCGGGAGGGATAACAGGGGAGGTAACCAGCCCCAGCATTTT.

The CDR3 region has the DNA TGTGCCTGGAGTTTAGGACTCTCTGGCTACACCTTC. Protein product: CAWSLGLSGYTF. The chain is built from TRBV30 and TRBJ1-2, with unresolved D. Trimming pared 2 bases from V and 7 bases from J, leaving 11 bases between. Germline CDR1 reads GTSNPN; CDR2 reads SVGIG (reference sequence). The CDR3 is made up of 12 amino acids. The whole variable domain, remainder taken from reference TRBV30 and TRBJ1-2, is SQTIHQWPATLVQPVGSPLSLECTVEGTSNPNLYWYRQAAGRGLQLLFYSVGIGQISSEVPQNLSASRPQDRQFILSSKKLLLSDSGFYLCAWSLGLSGYTFGSGTRLTVV.

V usage is TRBV4-1 and J usage is TRBJ2-7, with 9 bases fitting TRBD1. The CDR3 spans 14 residues. In germline, CDR1 is MGHRA, CDR2 YSYEKL. Losses at the gene ends were 4 bases for V and 2 bases for J; bases not matched to a gene: 3. The CDR3 loop reads CASSLGTGTYEQYF. Here the CDR3 DNA reads TGCGCCAGCAGCCTTGGGACAGGGACCTACGAGCAGTACTTC.

The rearrangement uses TRBV5-4 and TRBJ2-7, with 7 bases identical to TRBD1. With 4 bases clipped from V and 5 bases from J, the junction kept 12 bases outside the gene matches. This CDR3 is 15 amino acids long. Looked up from germline, CDR1 is SGHNT and CDR2 is YYREEE (reference sequence). CDR3 protein: CASSPQIGGLNEQYF. CDR3 in DNA: TGTGCCAGCAGCCCACAAATAGGGGGCCTCAACGAGCAGTACTTC.

The gene calls are TRBV14 and TRBJ2-5; 7 bases map to TRBD1. The CDR3 length is 15 residues. J gave up 1 base and V 4 bases, and 6 bases lay outside the gene matches. The germline V gene has CDR1 SGHDN and CDR2 FVKESK. CDR3 region: CASSRIDRVQETQYF. The CDR3 nucleotides read TGTGCCAGCAGCCGAATTGACAGGGTCCAAGAGACCCAGTACTTC.

J is TRBJ1-5 and V is TRBV6-4, with TRBD1 matching over 10 bases. J was trimmed by 0 bases and V by 6 bases; bases with no gene match: 5. Germline CDR1 and CDR2: MRHNA and SNTAGT. CDR3 length equals 16 residues. The DNA for the CDR3 is TGTGCCAGCAGGTTGGACAGGGGGATTAGCAATCAGCCCCAGCATTTT. Translating it yields CASRLDRGISNQPQHF.

The CDR3 region has the DNA TGCAGCGGGATCAGGGGAGGGGAGACCCAGTACTTC. Protein: CSGIRGGETQYF. V usage is TRBV29-1 and J usage is TRBJ2-5; weak D call: TRBD2 (7 bases). The V gene's germline CDR1 is SQVTM and CDR2 ANQGSEA. Deletions cut 7 bases from V and 5 bases from J, with 14 bases between. The CDR3 has 12 residues.

The genes are TRBV5-1 and TRBJ2-5, with TRBD2 matching over 7 bases. V lost 0 bases, J lost 3 bases, and 8 bases stayed unmatched. The CDR3 consists of 16 residues. Germline loops: CDR1 SGHRS, CDR2 YFSETQ. This chain's CDR3 is CASSLESGGTKETQYF. In nucleotides, the CDR3 is TGCGCCAGCAGCTTGGAGTCCGGGGGGACCAAAGAGACCCAGTACTTC.

The rearrangement joins TRBV29-1 to TRBJ1-2, with unresolved D. The V end lost 2 bases, the J end lost 4 bases, and 8 bases lay between the germline ends. The CDR3 is 12 residues long. Germline CDR1 is SQVTM and CDR2 is ANQGSEA. The CDR3 sequence: CSVEPGVYGYTF. As DNA, the CDR3 is TGCAGCGTTGAACCCGGGGTCTATGGCTACACCTTC.

This chain joins TRBV28 and TRBJ2-7; TRBD1 matches 7 bases. Per germline, CDR1 MDHEN and CDR2 SYDVKM. The CDR3 covers 14 residues. J gave up 4 bases and V 10 bases, and 13 bases lay outside the gene matches. CDR3 residues: CATTTGTASYEQYF. The CDR3 nucleotides read TGTGCCACCACGACCGGGACAGCTTCTTACGAGCAGTACTTC.

The rearrangement joins TRBV13 to TRBJ2-5; D is undetermined. The last part of the DNA fits TRBJ2-7 better; the J call may be wrong. CDR3 length equals 15 residues. The V gene's germline CDR1 is PRHDT and CDR2 FYEKMQ (reference sequence). CDR3 nucleotides: TGTGCCAGCAGCGATCGACCCGAAGACTTAGGCGAGCAGTACTTC. It encodes CASSDRPEDLGEQYF.

The CDR3 sequence: CASSLIGGGFF. CDR3 nucleotides: TGTGCCAGCAGCTTGATTGGGGGGGGGTTCTTC. The V call is TRBV7-2, the J call TRBJ2-1; 7 bases align to TRBD2. V lost 3 bases to trimming and J lost 15 bases; unmatched junction nucleotides: 5. Germline V gene lookup returns CDR1 SGHTA and CDR2 FQGNSA. The CDR3 loop spans 11 amino acids.

This chain joins TRBV27 and TRBJ2-1, with 8 positions matching TRBD1. This CDR3 comprises 14 residues. CDR1 is MNHEY, CDR2 SMNVEV, per germline (reference sequence). The V gene end was trimmed by 5 bases and the J gene end by 8 bases; junction bases not matched to a gene: 8. The CDR3 coding sequence is TGTGCCAGCAGTCCGCCCCAGGGGGCCCATGAGCAGTTCTTC. Amino acids: CASSPPQGAHEQFF.

The chain uses TRBV5-1 and TRBJ1-1, with TRBD1 matching over 7 bases. The junction had 14 bases not matched to a gene; V was cut back by 3 bases and J by 0 bases. The germline V gene encodes CDR1 SGHRS and CDR2 YFSETQ. CDR3 length equals 18 residues. CDR3 sequence: CASSSPSGQRPLNTEAFF. Written as DNA, the CDR3 is TGCGCCAGCAGCTCTCCTTCGGGACAGAGGCCTTTGAACACTGAAGCTTTCTTT.

This chain links TRBV15 with TRBJ2-7, with D tentatively TRBD1 (5 bases). Trimming removed 1 base from V and 3 bases from J, with 16 bases in between. The CDR3 consists of 16 residues. The V gene's germline CDR1 is LNHNV and CDR2 YYDKDF (reference sequence). DNA for the CDR3: TGTGCCACCAGCAGAGGGGGAAAAACAGGTGACTACGAGCAGTACTTC. Protein sequence: CATSRGGKTGDYEQYF.

The chain is built from TRBV19 and TRBJ1-2; 8 bases agree with TRBD1. V lost 5 bases to trimming and J lost 0 bases; unmatched junction nucleotides: 11. In germline, CDR1 is LNHDA, CDR2 SQIVND (reference sequence). The CDR3 contains 17 residues. The CDR3 reads CASSPRTGIEANYGYTF. Written as DNA, the CDR3 is TGTGCCAGTAGTCCGCGGACAGGGATTGAGGCTAACTATGGCTACACCTTC.

This chain uses TRBV6-1 with TRBJ2-5; a weak D match, TRBD2 (6 bases). Looked up from germline, CDR1 is MNHNS and CDR2 is SASEGT. The germline V and J ends were trimmed by 0 bases and 11 bases, with 19 bases remaining between them. This CDR3 is 15 amino acids long. The CDR3 DNA follows: TGTGCCAGCAGTGAAGCGGGGGGATTAGTGTGGGAGCAGTACTTC. This gives the protein CASSEAGGLVWEQYF.

The CDR3 protein is CASSPGQGTIVNTGELFF. The CDR3 DNA reads as TGTGCCAGCAGCCCGGGACAGGGGACGATTGTGAACACCGGGGAGCTGTTTTTT. V usage is TRBV11-2 and J usage is TRBJ2-2; 10 nucleotides match TRBD1. CDR1 is SGHAT and CDR2 is FQNNGV in the germline V gene. The CDR3 consists of 18 residues. The J segment lost 1 base and the V segment lost 5 bases, leaving 10 bases of the junction unmatched.